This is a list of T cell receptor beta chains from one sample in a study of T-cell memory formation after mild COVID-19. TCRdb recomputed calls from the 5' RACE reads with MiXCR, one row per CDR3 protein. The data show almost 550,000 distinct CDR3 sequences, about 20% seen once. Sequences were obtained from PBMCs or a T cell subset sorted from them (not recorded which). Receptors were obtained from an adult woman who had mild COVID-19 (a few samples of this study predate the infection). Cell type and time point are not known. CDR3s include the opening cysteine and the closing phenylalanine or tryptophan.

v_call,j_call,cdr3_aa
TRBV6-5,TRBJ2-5,CASSPEDFQETQYF
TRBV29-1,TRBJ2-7,CSVEPTEGGTYEQYF
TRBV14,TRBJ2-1,CASSQFSEQFF
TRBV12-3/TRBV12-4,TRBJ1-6,CARSSGQPNSPLHF
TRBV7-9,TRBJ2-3,CASSLTRAGGYRTADTQYF
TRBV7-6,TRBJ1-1,CASSSTGGPNTEAFF
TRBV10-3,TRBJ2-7,CAISPTGAYEQYF
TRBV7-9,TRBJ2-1,CASSLEGVQYNEQFF
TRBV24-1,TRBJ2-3,CATSGWTEDTQYF
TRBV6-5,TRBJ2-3,CASSWRDPQDTQYF
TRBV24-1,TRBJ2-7,CATSDPGRGPPLGQYF
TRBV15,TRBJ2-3,CATSSSFYTQYF
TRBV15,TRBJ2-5,CATSRDLPTGSQETQYF
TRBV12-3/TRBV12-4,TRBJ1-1,CASSSRQTIYTEAFF
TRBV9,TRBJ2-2,CASSVATAIAGTGELFF
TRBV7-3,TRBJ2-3,CASSAQGRGSTDTQYF
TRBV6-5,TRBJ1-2,CASSYHLGDYGYTF
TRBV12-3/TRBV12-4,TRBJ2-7,CASSFRLAGSYEQYF
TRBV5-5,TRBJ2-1,CASSLSLGGHNEQFF
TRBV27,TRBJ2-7,CASSSLEGHSYEQYF
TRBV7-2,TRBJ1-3,CASSREAGNTIYF
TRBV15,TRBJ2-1,CATSIRTSGATNEQFF
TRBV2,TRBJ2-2,CASSPAYAGTGELFF
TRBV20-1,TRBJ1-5,CSARTGVQPQHF
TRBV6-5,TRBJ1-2,CASSYLGMGVRANYGYTF
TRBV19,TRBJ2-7,CASSIAGGDYEQYF
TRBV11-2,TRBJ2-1,CASSPLLLGTSRPYNEQFF
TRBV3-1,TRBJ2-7,CASSQGRGYEQYF
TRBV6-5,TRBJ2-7,CACRLAGGSYEQYF
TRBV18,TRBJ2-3,CASSSSSTDPQYF
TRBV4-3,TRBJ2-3,CASSQEGLAGGTDTQYF
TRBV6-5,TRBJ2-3,CASRVGRGDTDTQYF
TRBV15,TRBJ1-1,CATAWGQGAEAFF
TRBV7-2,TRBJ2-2,CASSQSTGPTGELFF
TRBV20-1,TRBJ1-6,CSAPADRGSSYNSPLHF
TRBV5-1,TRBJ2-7,CASAGTASYEQYF
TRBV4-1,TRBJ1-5,CASSQVHGDQPQHF
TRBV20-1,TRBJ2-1,CSAPPGAPVSVQFF
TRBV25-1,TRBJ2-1,CASSEGAGAYNEQFF
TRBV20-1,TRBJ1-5,CSARTGAKAQPQHF
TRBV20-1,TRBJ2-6,CSARDLLQGSGANVLTF
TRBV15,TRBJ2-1,CATSRVLGNEQFF
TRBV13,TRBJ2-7,CASSSTFGTGNYEQYF
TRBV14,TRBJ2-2,CASSPHANTGELFF
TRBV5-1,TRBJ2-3,CASSLTSLGRTDTQYF
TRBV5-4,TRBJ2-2,CASSSRQDGYSRELFF
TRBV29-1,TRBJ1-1,CSASQGAMNTEAFF
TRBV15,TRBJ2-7,CATSRSSGGAVGSEQYF
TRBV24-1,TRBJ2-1,CATSDLGEGANNEQFF
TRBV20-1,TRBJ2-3,CSASGARGRLAGDTDTQYF